The clone carrying this TCR beta chain has only one observation. Its antigen is unidentified. This record belongs to a study of OX40 agonist ivuxolimab in advanced cancers. Study summary: Patients received ivuxolimab, an agonistic anti-OX40 (CD134) antibody. Partial responses were observed in three patients, of whom one had hepatocellular carcinoma and two had cutaneous melanoma.

Points from the study as a whole: Compared with CD4+, CD8+ T cells on average had more expanded clones.

Generated by immunoSEQ multiplex PCR, the TCRdb table keeps only in-frame clones and is missing some. The sample has 100,000 to 140,000 clones; approximately 89% are singletons. The receptor comes from an adult with an advanced solid tumor such as melanoma, head and neck, liver or kidney cancer. Sample: CD4+ or CD8+ T cells sorted from blood, taken in a trial of the OX40 agonist ivuxolimab.

CDR3 nucleotides: TGTGCCAGCAGCTTAGTAGTGACAGGGGGCGACGAGCAGTACTTC. Its translation: CASSLVVTGGDEQYF. The chain links TRBV7-9 to TRBJ2-7; 10 bases fit TRBD1. The germline V gene encodes CDR1 SEHNR and CDR2 FQNEAQ (reference sequence). V lost 1 base, J lost 5 bases, and 5 bases stayed unmatched. There are 15 residues in the CDR3.